The 4 T cell receptor beta chains below all came from one sample that was sequenced in a study of blood T cell repertoires in COVID-19 (dated by TCRdb to the early 2020s). Library preparation employed the immunoSEQ multiplex PCR assay. The table comes from immuneACCESS by way of TCRdb, which keeps in-frame sequences with V and J called. Part of the clones is missing from these tables; in studies checked, under half for an unresolved V gene and the rest for unknown reasons. In all, the sample holds approximately 250,000 clones, and roughly 84% of those were seen once. Clones ranked in the top ten supply 1.5% to 1.7% of the sample. The sample consisted of peripheral blood. Every receptor here comes from a woman aged 40 to 49 who had recovered from COVID-19.

The chain joins TRBV18 to TRBJ1-6; no firm D call. This CDR3 comprises 14 residues. Between the trimmed V and J ends, which lost 5 bases and 7 bases, there was a span of 12 bases. The V gene's germline CDR1 is KGHSH and CDR2 LQKENI. CDR3 in DNA: TGTGCCAGCTCATCCAATTCGGGGAATTCACCCCTCCACTTT. Its translation is CASSSNSGNSPLHF.

With respect to this clone: One end of the junction is discordant with germline, which a read error may explain. The gene calls are TRBV19 and TRBJ1-1; D not certain. The CDR3 contains 13 residues. Germline V gene lookup returns CDR1 LNHDA and CDR2 SQIVND (reference sequence). In DNA form, the CDR3 reads TGTGCCAGTAGGATAGGACTAAACACTGAAGCTTTCTTT. Amino acids: CASRIGLNTEAFF.

This clone was picked up a small number of times. The chain has TRBV10-3 and TRBJ2-5, with TRBD1 matching 7 bases. With V trimmed by 9 bases and J by 2 bases, 3 bases remained unmatched. The CDR3 loop spans 12 amino acids. CDR1 and CDR2 (germline): ENHRY, SYGVKD. The DNA for the CDR3 is TGTGCCATAAGACAGGGACAAGAGACCCAGTACTTC. Protein sequence: CAIRQGQETQYF.

V and J are TRBV6-5 and TRBJ2-1; possibly TRBD1 for D (6 bases). Germline V lookup: CDR1 MNHEY, CDR2 SVGAGI. The V and J ends lost 5 bases and 4 bases respectively, with 12 bases between them. This CDR3 is 14 amino acids long. The CDR3 DNA reads as TGTGCCAGCAGTCCTCAGGGGTGGTACAATGAGCAGTTCTTC. Residues: CASSPQGWYNEQFF.